This TCR beta chain was sequenced for a study of T cell changes during pregnancy in multiple sclerosis (dated by TCRdb to about 2019). Context from the whole study: The study looked at changes in the T cell repertoire across pregnancy in women with multiple sclerosis.

As regards this clone: No antigen is known for it. One base away there is no much larger clone; base qualities are not given.

CDR1 and CDR2, per the germline V gene (reference sequence), are SEHNR and FQNEAQ. V drops 7 bases and J drops 8 bases, leaving 12 bases in between. The CDR3, from cysteine to phenylalanine, totals 12 residues. This entry keeps only the CDR3 DNA: 36 bases, framed from base 1. Library method: the immunoSEQ multiplex PCR assay. Entries here come from immuneACCESS through TCRdb and include only in-frame sequences with V and J called. Some clones fail to appear in such tables; in the studies checked, an unresolved V gene covers under half of the shortfall, and the cause of the remainder is unknown. A total of tens of thousands of clones appear in this sample, 90% of them only once. The ten largest clones represent almost 5.5% of the sample.

The material sequenced was peripheral blood, taken in the third trimester of pregnancy. The rearranged chain carries TRBV7-9 and TRBJ2-1; TRBD1 could be the D gene, as 5 bases match. The clonotype was recovered from a female donor in good health, enrolled as a control in a pregnancy study. The DNA sequence reads TGTGCCAGCACCCAGACAGAGGATGAGCAGTTCTTC. It encodes CASTQTEDEQFF.